The 29 T cell receptor beta chains below all came from one sample that was sequenced in a study of blood T cells in healthy people across ages. Alongside a J-beta primer mix, a sample-barcoded 5' primer served in a second PCR lasting roughly 6 to 11 cycles. TCRdb reanalysed the 5' RACE reads using MiXCR and keeps one entry per CDR3 protein. The sample has 750,000 to 950,000 distinct CDR3 sequences, roughly 24% seen once. These sequences were also reported in another study, on T cells of mothers and their children.

Sequencing was performed on blood. Receptors were obtained from a boy aged 5-17 years in good health.

The rearrangement uses TRBV7-3 and TRBJ2-2; 9 bases are shared with TRBD1. Unmatched junction bases numbered 5, after V lost 5 bases and J lost 7 bases. Per the germline V gene, CDR1 is SGHTA and CDR2 is FQGTGA. The CDR3 covers 14 residues. CDR3: CASSKQGADGELFF. The CDR3 DNA reads as TGTGCCAGCAGCAAACAGGGGGCTGACGGGGAGCTGTTTTTT.

This chain connects TRBV5-1 to TRBJ1-1, with 7 nucleotides matching TRBD1. V was pared by 4 bases and J by 4 bases, with 10 bases of the junction left unmatched. CDR1 SGHRS and CDR2 YFSETQ come from the germline V gene. This CDR3 is 15 amino acids long. In nucleotides, the CDR3 is TGCGCCAGCAGCGGCTCGACAGGGCTTGCCACTGAAGCTTTCTTT. Protein product: CASSGSTGLATEAFF.

In this sample, this clonotype turned up a few times. A junction end diverges from the germline sequence, so it may reflect a read error. The chain uses TRBV7-9 and TRBJ2-1; D call uncertain. Looked up from germline, CDR1 is SEHNR and CDR2 is FQNEAQ (reference sequence). The CDR3 has 12 residues. CDR3 residues: CASSLTYDEQFF. The CDR3 nucleotides are TGTGCCAGCAGCTTAACCTACGATGAGCAGTTCTTC.

This sequence joins TRBV9 and TRBJ2-7; D may match TRBD1 or TRBD2 (6 bases each). V dropped 2 bases and J dropped 6 bases, with 15 bases sitting between them. The germline V gene encodes CDR1 SGDLS and CDR2 YYNGEE. This CDR3 region has 14 residues. CDR3 in DNA: TGTGCCAGCAGCGTTGGGACAAGGGGAGGCGAGCAGTACTTC. It specifies CASSVGTRGGEQYF.

This clonotype was counted only a few times. The chain links TRBV30 to TRBJ2-5, with TRBD2 matching 7 bases. The length of the CDR3 is 15 residues. V trimming: 0 bases; J trimming: 2 bases; junction bases outside the gene matches: 6. Germline V CDR1 and CDR2: GTSNPN, SVGIG (reference sequence). CDR3 in DNA: TGTGCCTGGAGTGTAGGTGCTAGCGGACAAGAGACCCAGTACTTC. Translating gives CAWSVGASGQETQYF.

This chain uses TRBV12-3 or TRBV12-4 with TRBJ1-2, with 7 bases identical to TRBD1. This CDR3 comprises 13 residues. V lost 0 bases, J lost 8 bases, and 3 bases stayed unmatched. The CDR3 spells CASSLAHRGGYTF. CDR3 DNA: TGTGCCAGCAGTTTAGCGCACAGGGGCGGCTACACCTTC.

The table lists this clonotype with many counts. The genes are TRBV7-9 and TRBJ2-5; TRBD1 is a possible D gene (5 bases). V lost 0 bases to trimming and J lost 1 base, with 6 bases between them. Germline-derived CDR1 and CDR2 are SEHNR and FQNEAQ (reference sequence). The CDR3 runs to 14 residues. CDR3 protein: CASSLARGQETQYF. The CDR3 bases are TGTGCCAGCAGCTTAGCTAGGGGCCAAGAGACCCAGTACTTC.

This clonotype was counted between two and nine times. CDR3: CAISEGWRNYGYTF. In DNA, the CDR3 is TGTGCCATCAGTGAGGGGTGGCGGAACTATGGCTACACCTTC. This rearrangement joins TRBV10-3 to TRBJ1-2; D is unclear. In germline, CDR1 is ENHRY, CDR2 SYGVKD. This CDR3 has 14 residues. Trimming removed 2 bases from V and 2 bases from J, with 9 bases in between.

This clonotype was observed many times. This chain uses TRBV5-5 with TRBJ2-5; D may be TRBD1 (7 bases). The J call could be wrong; TRBJ2-7 is a better fit for the DNA end. The CDR3 spans 14 residues. The germline gives CDR1 SGHKS, CDR2 YYEKEE (reference sequence). In nucleotides, the CDR3 is TGTGCCAGCAGCGTGCGGGACAGAAGCTACGAGCAGTACTTC. Translating it yields CASSVRDRSYEQYF.

To note about this clonotype: Compared with germline, one end of the junction differs, possibly owing to a read error. V gene TRBV12-3 or TRBV12-4 combines with J gene TRBJ2-3, with D possibly matching TRBD1 (5 bases). The CDR3 spans 18 residues. The CDR3 loop reads CASSLVVGYFQGTDTQCF. CDR3 bases: TGTGCCAGCAGTTTAGTGGTCGGATATTTCCAGGGAACAGATACGCAGTGTTTT.

J is TRBJ1-3 and V is TRBV6-1, with D possibly matching TRBD1 (5 bases). CDR1 and CDR2 from the germline V gene are MNHNS and SASEGT. Trimming shortened V by 3 bases and J by 1 base, and 10 bases separated the two germline ends. CDR3 length: 15 residues. The CDR3 DNA sequence: TGTGCCAGCAGTGAGAGCAGGGTGTCTGGAAACACCATATATTTT. This encodes CASSESRVSGNTIYF.

Turning to this clonotype: With a much larger clone just one base away, this may be a read error. The rearrangement links TRBV5-1 to TRBJ2-5; TRBD1 matches at 9 bases. TRBJ2-1 matches the DNA end more closely, so the J call is doubtful. Germline-derived CDR1 and CDR2 are SGHRS and YFSETQ. The CDR3 sequence is 15 residues long. The CDR3 loop is CASSLPGQGYDEQFF. CDR3 DNA sequence: TGCGCCAGCAGCTTACCGGGACAGGGATACGATGAGCAGTTCTTC.

V is TRBV28 and J is TRBJ1-2; tentative D call: TRBD1 (5 bases). V lost 4 bases to trimming and J lost 0 bases, with 9 bases between them. Germline V gene sequence: CDR1 MDHEN, CDR2 SYDVKM. The CDR3 has 14 amino acids. The CDR3: CASSSPGANYGYTF. In nucleotides, the CDR3 is TGTGCCAGCAGTTCCCCGGGGGCTAACTATGGCTACACCTTC.

A few counts support this clonotype. The chain joins TRBV20-1 to TRBJ1-4; D gene uncertain. V lost 3 bases, J lost 8 bases, and 13 bases lay in between. The CDR3 covers 13 residues. Germline-derived CDR1 and CDR2 are DFQATT and SNEGSKA (reference sequence). CDR3 sequence (DNA): TGCAGTGCTAGGCAGGTCTATTCCGAAAAACTGTTTTTT. Protein sequence: CSARQVYSEKLFF.

V and J are TRBV6-5 and TRBJ2-1; TRBD2 matches 10 bases. The DNA end favors TRBJ2-7, so the J call may be wrong. The CDR3 totals 16 residues. Germline lookup yields CDR1 MNHEY and CDR2 SVGAGI. CDR3 region: CASSYGVLAGDREQYF. The DNA of the CDR3 is TGTGCCAGCAGTTACGGGGTCCTAGCGGGGGATCGGGAGCAGTACTTC.

This clonotype was seen a handful of times. The genes are TRBV9 and TRBJ2-1; no firm D call. The germline V gene has CDR1 SGDLS and CDR2 YYNGEE. V lost 0 bases to trimming and J lost 4 bases, with 11 bases between them. This CDR3 is 15 amino acids long. Here the CDR3 reads CASSVGSLAYNEQFF. CDR3 in DNA: TGTGCCAGCAGCGTAGGAAGTTTGGCTTACAATGAGCAGTTCTTC.

The rearrangement links TRBV7-9 to TRBJ2-3, with D hard to call. Between the trimmed V and J ends, which lost 1 base and 3 bases, there was a span of 11 bases. CDR1 is SEHNR, CDR2 FQNEAQ, per germline (reference sequence). CDR3 size: 15 residues. The CDR3: CASSLVLLGTDTQYF. The CDR3 nucleotides are TGTGCCAGCAGCTTAGTCTTGCTGGGGACAGATACGCAGTATTTT.

The rearrangement uses TRBV10-2 and TRBJ2-7; 8 bases fit TRBD2. V gave up 2 bases and J gave up 2 bases; unmatched junction bases: 8. CDR3 length equals 16 residues. The V gene's germline CDR1 is WSHSY and CDR2 SAAADI. Written as DNA, the CDR3 is TGCGCCAGCAGTGAGCCCCCTACTAGCGGAACCTACGAGCAGTACTTC. This gives the protein CASSEPPTSGTYEQYF.

The J gene is TRBJ2-5, the V gene TRBV6-1, with 7 bases identical to TRBD2. The DNA end lines up better with TRBJ2-7; the J call may be wrong. The CDR3 is made up of 15 amino acids. Germline V gene lookup returns CDR1 MNHNS and CDR2 SASEGT. The CDR3 is CASSGSGGSSYEQYF. The CDR3 bases are TGTGCCAGCAGTGGGTCCGGGGGGAGCTCCTACGAGCAGTACTTC.

The rearrangement joins TRBV4-1 to TRBJ1-5; D possibly corresponds to TRBD1 (5 bases). Germline CDR1 is MGHRA and CDR2 is YSYEKL. With 4 bases removed from V and 3 bases from J, the gap between germline ends came to 19 bases. This CDR3 contains 17 residues. CDR3 sequence: CASSPGRARGSNQPQHF. Written as DNA, the CDR3 is TGCGCCAGCAGCCCAGGCCGAGCGAGGGGTTCCAATCAGCCCCAGCATTTT.

This clonotype was observed a handful of times. V is TRBV5-1 and J is TRBJ2-5; D uncertain. The J call may be faulty, since TRBJ2-1 better matches the DNA end. Germline CDR1 and CDR2: SGHRS and YFSETQ. The CDR3 spans 16 residues. The CDR3 DNA sequence: TGCGCCAGCAGCTTGGATCCAGGTTCCTCTCACAATGAGCAGTTCTTC. Amino acids: CASSLDPGSSHNEQFF.

The V gene is TRBV12-3 or TRBV12-4, the J gene TRBJ1-5; 8 bases align to TRBD1. The CDR3 consists of 15 residues. With V trimmed by 4 bases and J by 7 bases, 9 bases remained unmatched. Written as DNA, the CDR3 is TGTGCCAGCAGTTCAGATCAGGGGGCGCGGCAGCCCCAGCATTTT. This translates into CASSSDQGARQPQHF.

There are a few counts of this clonotype. The rearrangement uses TRBV9 and TRBJ2-5; maybe TRBD2 (6 bases). The J call is in doubt because the DNA end fits TRBJ2-1 better. Germline lookup yields CDR1 SGDLS and CDR2 YYNGEE. CDR3 length: 13 amino acids. This CDR3 reads CASSVARGNEQFF. The CDR3 nucleotides read TGTGCCAGCAGCGTAGCTCGGGGGAATGAGCAGTTCTTC.

This chain joins TRBV7-9 and TRBJ1-2; 10 bases are a match to TRBD1. V was pared by 5 bases and J by 5 bases, with 5 bases of the junction left unmatched. Germline lookup yields CDR1 SEHNR and CDR2 FQNEAQ (reference sequence). The CDR3 runs 14 residues. CDR3 DNA: TGTGCCAGCAGCCGGAGGACAGGGGGGTATGGCTACACCTTC. Encoded protein: CASSRRTGGYGYTF.

The chain carries TRBV28 and TRBJ2-2; no firm D call. V gave up 7 bases and J gave up 5 bases, with 8 bases separating them. CDR1 and CDR2 from the germline V gene are MDHEN and SYDVKM. CDR3 length equals 12 residues. CDR3 region: CASIGLTGELFF. CDR3 in DNA: TGTGCCAGCATTGGATTGACCGGGGAGCTGTTTTTT.

The chain carries TRBV15 and TRBJ1-2; tentatively, D is TRBD1 (5 bases). The CDR3 is 17 amino acids. Germline CDR1 reads LNHNV; CDR2 reads YYDKDF (reference sequence). V was cut by 0 bases and J by 0 bases, with 14 bases left in between. The CDR3 bases are TGTGCCACCAGCAGAGATCGGGGGATATGGGCTAACTATGGCTACACCTTC. Its protein is CATSRDRGIWANYGYTF. Together with reference TRBV15 and TRBJ1-2, the CDR3 gives the full variable domain: DAMVIQNPRYQVTQFGKPVTLSCSQTLNHNVMYWYQQKSSQAPKLLFHYYDKDFNNEADTPDNFQSRRPNTSFCFLDIRSPGLGDTAMYLCATSRDRGIWANYGYTFGSGTRLTVV.

Ten or more counts support this clonotype. One end of the junction is discordant with germline, which a read error may explain. The chain carries TRBV12-3 or TRBV12-4 and TRBJ2-3, with no clear D. This CDR3 is built from 12 residues. CDR3 sequence reads: CASSLGSDTQYF. CDR3 sequence (DNA): TGTGCCAGCAGCTTAGGGTCAGATACGCAGTATTTT.

This clonotype was seen a few times. The chain employs TRBV6-5 and TRBJ2-2; the match to TRBD1 covers 9 bases. The V and J ends lost 1 base and 3 bases, in that order; junction bases with no gene match: 3. CDR3 size: 16 residues. Germline-derived CDR1 and CDR2 are MNHEY and SVGAGI. CDR3 protein: CASSYWGQGDTGELFF. Written as DNA, the CDR3 is TGTGCCAGCAGTTACTGGGGACAGGGAGACACCGGGGAGCTGTTTTTT.

V gene TRBV2 combines with J gene TRBJ1-4, with D maybe TRBD1 (6 bases). V was shortened by 4 bases and J by 8 bases, with 14 bases between the two germline ends. The CDR3 totals 14 residues. Germline loops: CDR1 SNHLY, CDR2 FYNNEI. The CDR3 region is CASSGAAQGEKLFF. The CDR3 bases are TGTGCCAGCAGTGGGGCAGCCCAGGGGGAAAAACTGTTTTTT. Supplemented by reference TRBV2 and TRBJ1-4, the full variable domain reads EPEVTQTPSHQVTQMGQEVILRCVPISNHLYFYWYRQILGQKVEFLVSFYNNEISEKSEIFDDQFSVERPDGSNFTLKIRSTKLEDSAMYFCASSGAAQGEKLFFGSGTQLSVL.